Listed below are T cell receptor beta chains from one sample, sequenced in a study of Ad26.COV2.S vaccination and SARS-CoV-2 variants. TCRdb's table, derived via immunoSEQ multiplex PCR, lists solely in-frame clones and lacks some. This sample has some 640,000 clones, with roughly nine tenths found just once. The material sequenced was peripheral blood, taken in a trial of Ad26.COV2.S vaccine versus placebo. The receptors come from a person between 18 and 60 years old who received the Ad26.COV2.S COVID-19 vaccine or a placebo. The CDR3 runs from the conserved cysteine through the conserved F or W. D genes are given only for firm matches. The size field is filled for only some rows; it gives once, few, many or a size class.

CDR3: CASRIQDTGELFF
DNA: TGTGCCAGCAGGATACAGGACACCGGGGAGCTGTTTTTT
size: once
V: TRBV12-3/TRBV12-4
D: NA
J: TRBJ2-2

CDR3: CASSFGRPNTGELFF
DNA: TGTGCCAGCAGCTTTGGACGGCCGAACACCGGGGAGCTGTTTTTT
size: NA
V: TRBV5-6
D: NA
J: TRBJ2-2

CDR3: CASSFDPGVRNTIYF
DNA: TGTGCCAGCAGCTTCGATCCGGGGGTACGAAACACCATATATTTT
size: once
V: TRBV7-9
D: NA
J: TRBJ1-3

CDR3: CASSSRGADTQYF
DNA: TGTGCCAGCAGTTCTCGGGGGGCAGATACGCAGTATTTT
size: once
V: TRBV3-1/TRBV3-2
D: TRBD2
J: TRBJ2-3

CDR3: CASSIGGREKLFF
DNA: TGTGCCAGTAGTATCGGGGGACGGGAAAAACTGTTTTTT
size: NA
V: TRBV19
D: NA
J: TRBJ1-4

CDR3: CASKQGQGATEAFF
DNA: TGTGCCAGCAAGCAGGGACAGGGCGCCACTGAAGCTTTCTTT
size: NA
V: TRBV7-2
D: TRBD1
J: TRBJ1-1

CDR3: CASSAGPGSYEQYF
DNA: TGTGCCAGCAGCGCCGGGCCGGGGAGCTACGAGCAGTACTTC
size: NA
V: TRBV7-9
D: NA
J: TRBJ2-7

CDR3: CASSLSREETQYF
DNA: TGTGCCAGCAGCCTAAGTCGGGAAGAGACCCAGTACTTC
size: NA
V: TRBV3-1/TRBV3-2
D: NA
J: TRBJ2-5

CDR3: CASSLTQVRGYTF
DNA: TGTGCCAGCAGCTTGACGCAGGTGCGGGGCTACACCTTC
size: NA
V: TRBV5-8
D: NA
J: TRBJ1-2

CDR3: CASSPNPNTEAFF
DNA: TGTGCCAGCTCACCAAATCCGAACACTGAAGCTTTCTTT
size: NA
V: TRBV18
D: NA
J: TRBJ1-1

CDR3: CASELRRTDTQYF
DNA: TGTGCCAGCGAACTCCGACGCACAGATACGCAGTATTTT
size: many
V: TRBV7-2
D: NA
J: TRBJ2-3

CDR3: CASSLFGETQYF
DNA: TGTGCCAGCAGCCTGTTCGGAGAGACCCAGTACTTC
size: NA
V: TRBV7-6
D: NA
J: TRBJ2-5

CDR3: CASSVFGTGNTEAFF
DNA: TGTGCCAGCAGCGTCTTCGGGACAGGGAACACTGAAGCTTTCTTT
size: NA
V: TRBV7-2
D: TRBD1
J: TRBJ1-1

CDR3: CASSQVDFRTGAFF
DNA: TGTGCCAGCAGCCAAGTAGATTTCAGGACGGGAGCTTTCTTT
size: NA
V: TRBV14
D: NA
J: TRBJ1-1

CDR3: CASSLVPSTDYISPLHF
DNA: TGTGCCAGCAGCTTAGTACCTTCGACGGACTATATTTCACCCCTCCACTTT
size: NA
V: TRBV7-2
D: NA
J: TRBJ1-6

CDR3: CSVAYSPYNEQFF
DNA: TGCAGCGTTGCGTACAGTCCGTACAATGAGCAGTTCTTC
size: once
V: TRBV29-1
D: NA
J: TRBJ2-1

CDR3: CASQRLSAYNEQFF
DNA: TGTGCCAGTCAACGTTTAAGCGCCTACAATGAGCAGTTCTTC
size: NA
V: TRBV6-6
D: NA
J: TRBJ2-1

CDR3: CASSLLGFNQPQHF
DNA: TGTGCCAGCAGCTTACTGGGGTTCAATCAGCCCCAGCATTTT
size: NA
V: TRBV7-2
D: NA
J: TRBJ1-5

CDR3: CASSQLGSGGRDTQYF
DNA: TGTGCCAGCAGCCAACTCGGTAGCGGGGGAAGGGATACGCAGTATTTT
size: NA
V: TRBV4-2
D: TRBD2
J: TRBJ2-3

CDR3: CASSSWGGGETQYF
DNA: TGTGCCAGCAGCTCTTGGGGGGGCGGAGAGACCCAGTACTTC
size: NA
V: TRBV7-2
D: NA
J: TRBJ2-5

CDR3: CASSYGDRSNQPQHF
DNA: TGTGCCAGCAGTTACGGGGACAGGAGCAATCAGCCCCAGCATTTT
size: NA
V: TRBV6-2/TRBV6-3
D: TRBD1
J: TRBJ1-5

CDR3: CASSFETSSPEQFF
DNA: TGTGCCAGCAGTTTTGAGACTAGCTCTCCTGAGCAGTTCTTC
size: NA
V: TRBV27
D: TRBD2
J: TRBJ2-1

CDR3: CASSPAPTGGYGYTF
DNA: TGTGCCAGCAGCCCTGCCCCGACAGGGGGCTATGGCTACACCTTC
size: NA
V: TRBV7-9
D: TRBD1
J: TRBJ1-2

CDR3: CASSLTQLNTEAFF
DNA: TGTGCCAGCAGCTTGACACAGTTGAACACTGAAGCTTTCTTT
size: NA
V: TRBV5-6
D: NA
J: TRBJ1-1

CDR3: CASSQSGNTIYF
DNA: TGTGCCAGCAGCCAATCGGGAAACACCATATATTTT
size: NA
V: TRBV14
D: NA
J: TRBJ1-3

CDR3: CASSPAPGGDRCFF
DNA: TGTGCCAGTAGTCCCGCACCGGGGGGGGACAGGTGTTTCTTC
size: NA
V: TRBV19
D: NA
J: TRBJ2-1

CDR3: CASSLEGGELFF
DNA: TGTGCCAGCAGCTTGGAAGGCGGGGAGCTGTTTTTT
size: NA
V: TRBV5-8
D: NA
J: TRBJ2-2

CDR3: CASSFWGGTGELFF
DNA: TGTGCCAGCAGTTTCTGGGGGGGCACCGGGGAGCTGTTTTTT
size: NA
V: TRBV27
D: TRBD2
J: TRBJ2-2

CDR3: CASSLDQNYEQYF
DNA: TGTGCCAGCAGCTTAGATCAAAACTACGAGCAGTACTTC
size: NA
V: TRBV7-2
D: NA
J: TRBJ2-7

CDR3: CASSTGPEKLFF
DNA: TGTGCCAGCAGTACGGGCCCCGAAAAACTGTTTTTT
size: NA
V: TRBV27
D: NA
J: TRBJ1-4

CDR3: CAAGAWGGQETQYF
DNA: TGTGCCGCAGGGGCTTGGGGCGGCCAAGAGACCCAGTACTTC
size: NA
V: TRBV27
D: NA
J: TRBJ2-5

CDR3: CASSYGQGQPQHF
DNA: TGTGCCAGCAGTTACGGGCAGGGGCAGCCCCAGCATTTT
size: few
V: TRBV6-5
D: NA
J: TRBJ1-5